This T cell receptor beta chain was sequenced during a study of CD8 T cells in ankylosing spondylitis. Study findings and constraints: The study identified a TCR beta motif of roughly eight highly homologous variants that appeared characteristic of ankylosing spondylitis blood.

MiXCR, run by TCRdb on the 5' RACE reads, gives a single entry per CDR3 protein. There are 220,000 or so distinct CDR3 sequences in the sample; 15% to 20% occur only once, and roughly 46% lies in the top ten. Notes on this clonotype: Its antigen is still unknown. Compared with germline, one end of the junction differs, possibly owing to a read error.

Germline V gene data show CDR1 as MGHRA and CDR2 as YSYEKL. The CDR3 length is 15 residues. The chain recombines TRBV4-1 with TRBJ1-1; TRBD1 agrees at 10 bases. The specimen was blood, either unsorted or a sorted T cell fraction (not recorded which). This clonotype was obtained from a male donor with ankylosing spondylitis. CDR3 in amino acids: CATSQAGTGDTEAFF. CDR3 DNA sequence: TGCGCCACCAGCCAAGCCGGGACAGGGGACACTGAAGCTTTCTTT.